The 12 T cell receptor beta chains listed next were all sequenced from one sample in a study of blood T cells in healthy people across ages. Primed by a sample-barcoded 5' primer and a J-beta primer mix, a second PCR proceeded for roughly 6 to 12 cycles. MiXCR was run by TCRdb on the 5' RACE reads, yielding one entry per CDR3 protein. The table lists 720,000 or so distinct CDR3 sequences, around 43% of them singletons, with about 32% in the top ten. The sequenced sample was blood. The receptor source for this set is a man at least 80 years old in good health.

The genes are TRBV7-2 and TRBJ1-2, with a weak D call TRBD1 (6 bases). There are 14 residues in the CDR3. The germline V gene has CDR1 SGHTA and CDR2 FQGNSA. V was cut by 4 bases and J by 7 bases, with 16 bases left in between. The CDR3 sequence is CASSSQGGGGGYTF. The CDR3 DNA sequence: TGTGCCAGCAGCTCCCAAGGAGGGGGGGGTGGCTACACCTTC.

This clonotype appeared many times. The chain couples TRBV4-3 to TRBJ2-7; 7 bases map to TRBD2. Germline V gene data show CDR1 as LGHNA and CDR2 as YSLEER. The ends lost 0 bases at V and 3 bases at J; junction bases unmatched: 11. This CDR3 has 17 amino acids. CDR3 sequence (DNA): TGCGCCAGCAGCCAAGATAGGACCCGACTAGCAGTCTACGAGCAGTACTTC. Encoded protein: CASSQDRTRLAVYEQYF.

This clonotype was counted only a few times. V is TRBV7-2 and J is TRBJ2-3; 12 bases fit TRBD1. The CDR3 has 16 amino acids. The ends lost 4 bases at V and 5 bases at J; junction bases unmatched: 7. CDR1 and CDR2 from the germline V gene are SGHTA and FQGNSA. CDR3 residues: CASSSEGTGGLDTQYF. CDR3 sequence (DNA): TGTGCCAGCAGCTCGGAAGGGACAGGGGGCTTAGATACGCAGTATTTT.

This chain uses TRBV7-2 with TRBJ2-1, with D hard to call. Germline V gives CDR1 SGHTA, CDR2 FQGNSA. The CDR3 length is 12 residues. Trimming left V 2 bases short and J 7 bases short, with 6 bases between. The CDR3 region is CASSLFRNEQFF. DNA for the CDR3: TGTGCCAGCAGCTTATTTAGGAATGAGCAGTTCTTC.

This sequence joins TRBV25-1 and TRBJ2-5; TRBD1 agrees at 7 bases. J gave up 5 bases and V 8 bases, and 11 bases lay outside the gene matches. From germline, CDR1 is MGHDK and CDR2 SYGVNS. The CDR3 spans 14 residues. Written as DNA, the CDR3 is TGTGCCAGCGCGGATACAGGGGCCGATGAGACCCAGTACTTC. The encoded protein is CASADTGADETQYF.

The V call is TRBV20-1, the J call TRBJ1-2; maybe TRBD1 (6 bases). Looked up from germline, CDR1 is DFQATT and CDR2 is SNEGSKA (reference sequence). Trimming cost V 6 bases and J 4 bases, with 21 bases left between them. The CDR3 runs 15 residues. In nucleotides, the CDR3 is TGCAGTGCGAGTTCGTATAAACAGGGCCCCTATGGCTACACCTTC. This translates into CSASSYKQGPYGYTF.

J is TRBJ2-5 and V is TRBV7-2; D is possibly TRBD2 (6 bases). The DNA end is more similar to TRBJ2-7, so the J call may be wrong. The CDR3 runs 17 residues. CDR1 SGHTA and CDR2 FQGNSA come from the germline V gene. The CDR3 DNA is TGTGCCAGCAGCTTAGTGGGAGGTGAGGGGCTACTATCCGAGCAGTACTTC. It is translated as CASSLVGGEGLLSEQYF.

Details on this clonotype: A single base separates this from a much larger clone, so it may be a read error. The V gene is TRBV20-1, the J gene TRBJ2-4, with a possible D match to TRBD2 (6 bases). Trimming left V 4 bases short and J 5 bases short, with 15 bases between. CDR1 DFQATT and CDR2 SNEGSKA come from the germline V gene (reference sequence). This CDR3 has 14 residues. In nucleotides, the CDR3 is TGCAGTGCTACCGATCGGGGGAGCCAAAACATTCAGTACTTC. This encodes CSATDRGSQNIQYF.

V is TRBV6-1 and J is TRBJ1-2; D gene uncertain. CDR3 length equals 15 residues. Looked up from germline, CDR1 is MNHNS and CDR2 is SASEGT. With 2 bases removed from V and 6 bases from J, the gap between germline ends came to 16 bases. CDR3 region: CASSELGRSTNGYTF. The CDR3 DNA sequence: TGTGCCAGCAGTGAATTGGGCAGATCAACTAATGGCTACACCTTC.

The chain uses TRBV5-1 and TRBJ2-1, with 9 bases fitting TRBD1. V lost 2 bases and J lost 5; bases outside the gene matches: 11. The CDR3 length is 17 residues. CDR1 and CDR2 (germline): SGHRS, YFSETQ. This CDR3 is CASSFGTTGGPNNEQFF. The CDR3 coding sequence is TGCGCCAGCAGCTTTGGGACAACAGGGGGCCCGAACAATGAGCAGTTCTTC. Together with reference TRBV5-1 and TRBJ2-1, the CDR3 gives the full variable domain: KAGVTQTPRYLIKTRGQQVTLSCSPISGHRSVSWYQQTPGQGLQFLFEYFSETQRNKGNFPGRFSGRQFSNSRSEMNVSTLELGDSALYLCASSFGTTGGPNNEQFFGPGTRLTVL.

V gene TRBV6-5 combines with J gene TRBJ2-7, with 7 bases identical to TRBD1. After removal of 0 bases from V and 0 bases from J, the junction contained 20 bases not matched to a gene. Germline values: CDR1 MNHEY, CDR2 SVGAGI. This CDR3 region has 21 residues. DNA for the CDR3: TGTGCCAGCAGTTACTCGATGCCTTTGATCCCGTACAGGGGTCCCTCCTACGAGCAGTACTTC. It yields the protein CASSYSMPLIPYRGPSYEQYF.

Only one count was recorded for this clonotype. The V gene is TRBV7-9, the J gene TRBJ1-2, with 9 bases fitting TRBD1. J gave up 8 bases and V 1 base, and 5 bases lay outside the gene matches. There are 14 residues in the CDR3. In germline, CDR1 is SEHNR, CDR2 FQNEAQ (reference sequence). The CDR3 loop reads CASSLGDREDGYTF. As DNA, the CDR3 is TGTGCCAGCAGCTTAGGGGACAGGGAAGACGGCTACACCTTC.